These 24 T cell receptor beta chains originate from one sample sequenced in a study of blood T cell repertoires in COVID-19. Method: immunoSEQ multiplex PCR; TCRdb's copy keeps in-frame clones and lacks some. The sample contains roughly 70,000 clones, around 86% of which appear only once. Sequences were obtained from peripheral blood. The receptors shown here come from a man in his 70s with active COVID-19.

This rearrangement joins TRBV7-2 to TRBJ2-5; TRBD2 matches 14 bases. Per the germline V gene, CDR1 is SGHTA and CDR2 is FQGNSA. This CDR3 has 17 residues. The J segment lost 2 bases and the V segment lost 4 bases, leaving 6 bases of the junction unmatched. The CDR3 sequence is CASSSGTSGSWQETQYF. CDR3 nucleotide sequence: TGTGCCAGCAGCTCCGGGACTAGCGGGAGTTGGCAAGAGACCCAGTACTTC.

The chain is built from TRBV7-9 and TRBJ2-1; 10 nucleotides line up with TRBD2. Germline lookup yields CDR1 SEHNR and CDR2 FQNEAQ (reference sequence). The CDR3 spans 14 residues. Trimming at V came to 2 bases and at J to 9 bases, leaving 4 bases not matched to a gene. Here the CDR3 reads CASSLLAGEVEQFF. The CDR3 DNA follows: TGTGCCAGCAGCTTACTAGCGGGAGAAGTTGAGCAGTTCTTC.

The chain combines TRBV7-2 with TRBJ2-7; 10 bases are a match to TRBD1. Germline V lookup: CDR1 SGHTA, CDR2 FQGNSA. With 6 bases clipped from V and 5 bases from J, the junction kept 7 bases outside the gene matches. This CDR3 has 14 amino acids. The CDR3 nucleotides are TGTGCCAGCAGGCCAGGACAGGGGGGGGACGAGCAGTACTTC. It is translated as CASRPGQGGDEQYF.

The rearrangement uses TRBV21-1 and TRBJ1-2; TRBD1, the table's D call, was not compared with the DNA. TRBV21-1 is a recognized pseudogene. This CDR3 is built from 15 residues. The CDR3 region is CASRSRQGINYGYTF. CDR3 sequence (DNA): TGTGCCAGCAGGTCTCGACAGGGCATCAACTATGGCTACACCTTC.

This sequence joins TRBV5-4 and TRBJ2-3, with 11 bases matching TRBD1. V dropped 4 bases and J dropped 5; count of bases not matched to a gene: 6. Germline V lookup: CDR1 SGHNT, CDR2 YYREEE (reference sequence). This CDR3 is 15 amino acids long. For the CDR3, the DNA is TGTGCCAGCAGCCCGGACAGGGGGCGGGGAGATACGCAGTATTTT. Translation: CASSPDRGRGDTQYF.

This clone occurred a few times. The chain employs TRBV25-1 and TRBJ2-7; a possible D gene is TRBD2 (6 bases). Germline V gene lookup returns CDR1 MGHDK and CDR2 SYGVNS. V lost 6 bases, J lost 2 bases, and 14 bases lay in between. CDR3 length equals 14 residues. CDR3 protein: CASRPGLAAYEQYF. In DNA, the CDR3 is TGTGCCAGCAGGCCGGGACTCGCAGCCTACGAGCAGTACTTC.

The J gene is TRBJ1-2, the V gene TRBV27; TRBD1 might be the D (6 bases). The V and J ends lost 10 bases and 1 base respectively, with 13 bases between them. The CDR3 runs 13 residues. Germline V gives CDR1 MNHEY, CDR2 SMNVEV (reference sequence). The CDR3 DNA reads as TGTGCCACCCTGGGGGCCTTTAACTATGGCTACACCTTC. Its protein product is CATLGAFNYGYTF.

This rearrangement joins TRBV11-3 to TRBJ2-7; D unresolved. The CDR3 contains 15 residues. Looked up from germline, CDR1 is SGHNT and CDR2 is YENEEA. Trimming cost V 3 bases and J 0 bases, with 12 bases left between them. DNA for the CDR3: TGTGCCAGCAGCTTCCGAGGCTCCCCCTCCTACGAGCAGTACTTC. Translated, it gives CASSFRGSPSYEQYF.

The chain recombines TRBV28 with TRBJ1-1; TRBD1 is a possible D gene (6 bases). Looked up from germline, CDR1 is MDHEN and CDR2 is SYDVKM. V was cut by 6 bases and J by 7 bases, with 12 bases left in between. This CDR3 has 12 amino acids. CDR3 coding DNA: TGTGCCAGCAGCCCAGGGGCGGGTGAAGCTTTCTTT. Encoded protein: CASSPGAGEAFF.

This chain connects TRBV11-3 to TRBJ2-7, with 9 nucleotides matching TRBD1. CDR1 SGHNT and CDR2 YENEEA come from the germline V gene. After removal of 4 bases from V and 4 bases from J, the junction contained 11 bases not matched to a gene. CDR3 length: 16 amino acids. The CDR3 coding sequence is TGTGCCAGCAGCTCTCTACCCCGGGACAGGGATTACGAGCAGTACTTC. Amino acid sequence: CASSSLPRDRDYEQYF.

V and J are TRBV4-2 and TRBJ2-3; 11 nucleotides line up with TRBD2. The CDR3 covers 15 residues. The V gene's germline CDR1 is LGHNA and CDR2 YNFKEQ. The V gene end was trimmed by 0 bases and the J gene end by 7 bases; junction bases not matched to a gene: 3. The CDR3 nucleotides are TGTGCCAGCAGCCAAGAAGGGACTAGCGGAAATACGCAGTATTTT. Its protein is CASSQEGTSGNTQYF.

The genes are TRBV7-3 and TRBJ1-1; weak D call: TRBD1 (5 bases). The CDR3 loop spans 13 amino acids. The ends were cut back, 5 bases at V and 6 bases at J, with 13 bases in the middle. The germline CDR1 and CDR2 sequences are SGHTA and FQGTGA. DNA of the CDR3: TGTGCCAGCAGCACCGGAAGGGGTTCTGAAGCTTTCTTT. Translating it yields CASSTGRGSEAFF.

The V gene is TRBV9, the J gene TRBJ2-7; tentatively, D is TRBD1 (7 bases). V was clipped by 3 bases and J by 5 bases, with 15 bases between them. Germline V gives CDR1 SGDLS, CDR2 YYNGEE. This CDR3 contains 14 residues. CDR3 in amino acids: CASSDGQAGHEQYF. CDR3 nucleotides: TGTGCCAGCAGCGACGGACAGGCGGGGCACGAGCAGTACTTC.

This clone appeared a single time. The rearrangement links TRBV7-9 to TRBJ1-2; 8 nucleotides align to TRBD1. The germline V gene encodes CDR1 SEHNR and CDR2 FQNEAQ (reference sequence). Trimming removed 4 bases from V and 0 bases from J; junction bases left unmatched: 4. The CDR3 is made up of 15 amino acids. The CDR3 is CASSSGDRTNYGYTF. The CDR3 DNA follows: TGTGCCAGCAGCTCGGGGGACAGGACTAACTATGGCTACACCTTC.

The rearrangement links TRBV7-2 to TRBJ2-1, with 14 bases fitting TRBD2. This CDR3 comprises 16 residues. The germline V gene encodes CDR1 SGHTA and CDR2 FQGNSA. Germline trimming cut 5 bases from V and 6 bases from J; bases unmatched to any gene: 6. The CDR3 DNA follows: TGTGCCAGCAGCCCTCCGGGACTAGCGGGGGCCAATGAGCAGTTCTTC. It translates to CASSPPGLAGANEQFF.

This chain uses TRBV6-6 with TRBJ2-7; 10 nucleotides agree with TRBD2. The germline CDR1 and CDR2 sequences are MNHNY and SVGAGI (reference sequence). The V gene end was trimmed by 2 bases and the J gene end by 5 bases; junction bases not matched to a gene: 3. This CDR3 region has 14 residues. The CDR3 DNA sequence: TGTGCCAGCAGTTACCGTACTAGCGGGAACGAGCAGTACTTC. Protein: CASSYRTSGNEQYF.

This clone was detected only a few times. J is TRBJ2-7 and V is TRBV28; 8 bases agree with TRBD2. The trim removed 6 bases at V and 0 bases at J, leaving 7 bases unmatched. CDR1 MDHEN and CDR2 SYDVKM come from the germline V gene. The CDR3 runs to 15 residues. CDR3 sequence (DNA): TGTGCCAGCAGGGGCCTAGCGGGTGCCTCCTACGAGCAGTACTTC. This sequence encodes CASRGLAGASYEQYF.

V usage is TRBV3-1 (or the pseudogene TRBV3-2) and J usage is TRBJ1-2, with TRBD1 matching 7 bases. The CDR3 sequence is 13 residues long. After removal of 8 bases from V and 3 bases from J, the junction contained 6 bases not matched to a gene. Germline V CDR1 and CDR2: LGHDT, YNNKEL (reference sequence). The DNA of the CDR3 is TGTGCCAGCCTAGGGGGCGGTCACTATGGCTACACCTTC. This sequence encodes CASLGGGHYGYTF.

This sequence joins TRBV10-3 and TRBJ2-7; 7 nucleotides match TRBD1. The CDR3 runs 12 residues. Germline CDR1 ENHRY, CDR2 SYGVKD. The V gene end was trimmed by 6 bases and the J gene end by 4 bases; junction bases not matched to a gene: 3. The CDR3 spells CAIRNRGYEQYF. DNA of the CDR3: TGTGCCATCAGGAACAGGGGTTACGAGCAGTACTTC.

The CDR3 nucleotides read TGCGCCAGCAGCTTGGTCCCCCAGGGGGATGAGCAGTTCTTC. Residues: CASSLVPQGDEQFF. J is TRBJ2-1 and V is TRBV5-1; 7 nucleotides align to TRBD1. Trimming at V came to 0 bases and at J to 8 bases, leaving 5 bases not matched to a gene. This CDR3 has 14 residues. Germline V gene sequence: CDR1 SGHRS, CDR2 YFSETQ.

This CDR3 is CASSPGGTGVYNEQFF. For the CDR3, the DNA is TGCGCCAGCAGCCCCGGGGGGACAGGGGTCTACAATGAGCAGTTCTTC. The chain couples TRBV4-3 to TRBJ2-1; 10 nucleotides match TRBD1. In germline, CDR1 is LGHNA, CDR2 YSLEER. This CDR3 is built from 16 residues. V lost 4 bases, J lost 3 bases, and 6 bases stayed unmatched.

This chain links TRBV3-1 (or the pseudogene TRBV3-2) with TRBJ1-2, with TRBD1 matching 8 bases. The CDR3 is 12 amino acids. With V trimmed by 4 bases and J by 7 bases, 2 bases remained unmatched. In germline, CDR1 is LGHDT, CDR2 YNNKEL (reference sequence). The CDR3 region is CASSPTGVGYTF. DNA for the CDR3: TGTGCCAGCAGCCCGACAGGGGTTGGCTACACCTTC.

This chain joins TRBV7-9 and TRBJ1-4, with D tentatively TRBD1 (5 bases). V was pared by 5 bases and J by 12 bases, with 19 bases between. This CDR3 region has 14 residues. CDR1 and CDR2 from the germline V gene are SEHNR and FQNEAQ (reference sequence). CDR3 residues: CASSPPDASGELFF. CDR3 sequence (DNA): TGTGCCAGCAGCCCCCCGGACGCTTCGGGGGAACTGTTTTTT. The variable domain in full, with the rest retrieved from reference TRBV7-9 and TRBJ1-4, is DTGVSQNPRHKITKRGQNVTFRCDPISEHNRLYWYRQTLGQGPEFLTYFQNEAQLEKSRLLSDRFSAERPKGSFSTLEIQRTEQGDSAMYLCASSPPDASGELFFGSGTQLSVL.

The J gene is TRBJ1-5, the V gene TRBV5-4; tentatively, D is TRBD1 (6 bases). This CDR3 spans 14 amino acids. Trimming shortened V by 0 bases and J by 4 bases, and 8 bases separated the two germline ends. Germline CDR1 SGHNT, CDR2 YYREEE (reference sequence). CDR3 in amino acids: CASSLEGGNQPQHF. The DNA for the CDR3 is TGTGCCAGCAGCTTGGAAGGGGGAAATCAGCCCCAGCATTTT.